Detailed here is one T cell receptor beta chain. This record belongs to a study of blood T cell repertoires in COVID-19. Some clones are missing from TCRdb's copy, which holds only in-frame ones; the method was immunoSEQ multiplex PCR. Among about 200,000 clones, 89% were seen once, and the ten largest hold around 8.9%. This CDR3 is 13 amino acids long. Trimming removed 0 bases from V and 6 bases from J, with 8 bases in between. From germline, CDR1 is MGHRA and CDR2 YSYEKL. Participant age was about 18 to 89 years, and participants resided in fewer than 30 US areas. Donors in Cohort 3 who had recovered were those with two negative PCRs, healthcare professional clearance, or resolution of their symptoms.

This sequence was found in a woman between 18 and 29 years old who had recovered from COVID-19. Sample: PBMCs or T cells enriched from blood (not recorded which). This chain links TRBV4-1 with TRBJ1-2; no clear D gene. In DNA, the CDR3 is TGCGCCAGCAGCCAAGAGCCAGGCAATGGCTACACCTTC. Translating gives CASSQEPGNGYTF.